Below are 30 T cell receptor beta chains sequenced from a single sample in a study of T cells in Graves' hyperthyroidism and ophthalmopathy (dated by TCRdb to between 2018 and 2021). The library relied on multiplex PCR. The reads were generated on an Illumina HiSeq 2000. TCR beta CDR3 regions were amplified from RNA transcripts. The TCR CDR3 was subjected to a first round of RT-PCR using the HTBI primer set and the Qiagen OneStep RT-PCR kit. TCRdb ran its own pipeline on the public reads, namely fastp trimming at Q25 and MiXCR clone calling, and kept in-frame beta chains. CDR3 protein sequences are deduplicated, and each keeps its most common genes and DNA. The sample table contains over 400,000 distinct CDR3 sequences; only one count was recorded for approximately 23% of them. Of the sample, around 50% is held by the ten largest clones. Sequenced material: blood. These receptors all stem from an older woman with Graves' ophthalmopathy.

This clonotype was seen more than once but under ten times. The CDR3 DNA reads TGTGCCAGCAGTTGGGACGGCCTTGGAGAAGCTTTCTTT. It yields the protein CASSWDGLGEAFF. The gene calls are TRBV6-1 and TRBJ1-1; possible D gene TRBD1, 5 bases. Trimming shortened V by 5 bases and J by 8 bases, and 15 bases separated the two germline ends. The CDR3 is 13 residues long. Germline CDR1 MNHNS, CDR2 SASEGT.

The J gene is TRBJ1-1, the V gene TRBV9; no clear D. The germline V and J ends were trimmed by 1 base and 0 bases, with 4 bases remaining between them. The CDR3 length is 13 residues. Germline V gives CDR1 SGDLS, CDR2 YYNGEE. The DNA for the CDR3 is TGTGCCAGCAGCGTATTAGTGAACACTGAAGCTTTCTTT. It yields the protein CASSVLVNTEAFF.

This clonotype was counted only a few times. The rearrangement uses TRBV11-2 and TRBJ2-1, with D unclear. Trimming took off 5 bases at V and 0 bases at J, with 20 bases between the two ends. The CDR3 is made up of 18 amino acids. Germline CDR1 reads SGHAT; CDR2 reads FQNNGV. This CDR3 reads CASSPNVPRHSSYNEQFF. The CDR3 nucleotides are TGTGCCAGCAGCCCCAACGTCCCTAGGCACAGCTCCTACAATGAGCAGTTCTTC.

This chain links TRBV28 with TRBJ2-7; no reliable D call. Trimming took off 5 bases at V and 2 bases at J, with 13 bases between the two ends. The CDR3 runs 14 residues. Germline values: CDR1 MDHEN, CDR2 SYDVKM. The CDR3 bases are TGTGCCAGCAGTCCAACTCAATCGGCCTACGAGCAGTACTTC. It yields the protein CASSPTQSAYEQYF.

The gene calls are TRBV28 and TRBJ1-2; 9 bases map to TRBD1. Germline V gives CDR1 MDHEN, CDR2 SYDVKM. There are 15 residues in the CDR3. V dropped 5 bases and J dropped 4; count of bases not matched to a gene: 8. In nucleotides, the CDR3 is TGTGCCAGCAGTAGACCGACAGGGGGGACCTATGGCTACACCTTC. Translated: CASSRPTGGTYGYTF.

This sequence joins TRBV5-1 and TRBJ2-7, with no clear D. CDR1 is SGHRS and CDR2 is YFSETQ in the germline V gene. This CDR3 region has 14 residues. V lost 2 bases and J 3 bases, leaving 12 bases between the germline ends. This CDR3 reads CASSLETFNYEQYF. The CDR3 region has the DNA TGCGCCAGCAGCTTAGAGACGTTCAACTACGAGCAGTACTTC.

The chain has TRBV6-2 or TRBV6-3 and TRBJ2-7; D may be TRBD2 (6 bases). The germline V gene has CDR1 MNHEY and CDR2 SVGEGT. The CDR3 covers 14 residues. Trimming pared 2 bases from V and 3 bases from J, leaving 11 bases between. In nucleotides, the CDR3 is TGTGCCAGCAGTTACCCGGGACTTGACTACGAGCAGTACTTC. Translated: CASSYPGLDYEQYF.

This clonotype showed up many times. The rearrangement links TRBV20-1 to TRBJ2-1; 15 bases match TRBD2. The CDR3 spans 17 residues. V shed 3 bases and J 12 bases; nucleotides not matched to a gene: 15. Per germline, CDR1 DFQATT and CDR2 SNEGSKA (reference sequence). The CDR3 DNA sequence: TGCAGTGCTAGTGGGTCGATAGGGACTAGCGGGAGGACAATGCAGTTCTTC. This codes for CSASGSIGTSGRTMQFF.

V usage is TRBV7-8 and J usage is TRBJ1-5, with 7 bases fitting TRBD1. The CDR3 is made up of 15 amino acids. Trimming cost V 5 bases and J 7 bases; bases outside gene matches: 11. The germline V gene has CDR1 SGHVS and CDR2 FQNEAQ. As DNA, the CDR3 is TGTGCCAGCAGCCCCAGCGGGACAGCGGGGCAGCCCCAGCATTTT. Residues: CASSPSGTAGQPQHF.

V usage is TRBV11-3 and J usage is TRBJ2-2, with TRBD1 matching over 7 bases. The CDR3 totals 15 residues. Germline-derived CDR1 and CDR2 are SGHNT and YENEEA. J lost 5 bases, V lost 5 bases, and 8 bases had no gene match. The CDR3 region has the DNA TGTGCCAGCAGCCCCCGGACAGGCCAGACCGGGGAGCTGTTTTTT. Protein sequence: CASSPRTGQTGELFF.

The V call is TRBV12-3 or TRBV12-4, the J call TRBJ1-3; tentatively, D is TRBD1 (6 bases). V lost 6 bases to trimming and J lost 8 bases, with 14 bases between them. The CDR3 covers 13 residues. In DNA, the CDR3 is TGTGCCAGCAGGGGGGCAGGGGAAGACACCATATATTTT. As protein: CASRGAGEDTIYF.

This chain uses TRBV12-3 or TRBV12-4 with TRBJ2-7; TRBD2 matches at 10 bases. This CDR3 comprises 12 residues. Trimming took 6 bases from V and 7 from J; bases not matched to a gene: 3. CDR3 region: CASRGLAEEQYF. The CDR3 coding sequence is TGTGCCAGCAGAGGACTAGCGGAGGAGCAGTACTTC.

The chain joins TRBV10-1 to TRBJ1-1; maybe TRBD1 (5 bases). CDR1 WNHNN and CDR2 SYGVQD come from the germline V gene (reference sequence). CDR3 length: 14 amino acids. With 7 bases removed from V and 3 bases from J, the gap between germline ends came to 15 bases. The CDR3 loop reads CASKAGAGHTEAFF. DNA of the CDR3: TGCGCCAGCAAAGCCGGGGCAGGACACACTGAAGCTTTCTTT.

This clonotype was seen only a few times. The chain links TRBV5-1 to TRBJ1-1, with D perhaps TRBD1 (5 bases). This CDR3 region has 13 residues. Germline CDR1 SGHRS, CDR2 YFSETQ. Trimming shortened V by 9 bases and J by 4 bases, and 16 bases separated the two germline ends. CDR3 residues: CATGRDGATEAFF. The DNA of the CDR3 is TGCGCCACCGGCCGGGACGGAGCCACTGAAGCTTTCTTT.

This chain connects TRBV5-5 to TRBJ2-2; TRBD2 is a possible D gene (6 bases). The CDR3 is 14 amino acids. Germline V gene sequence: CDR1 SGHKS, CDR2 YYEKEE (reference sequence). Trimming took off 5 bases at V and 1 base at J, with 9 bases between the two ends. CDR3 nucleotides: TGTGCCAGCAGGAGGGACTGGAACACCGGGGAGCTGTTTTTT. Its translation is CASRRDWNTGELFF.

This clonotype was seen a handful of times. The CDR3 is CASSLIGTGLNTEAFF. The CDR3 DNA reads as TGTGCCAGCAGCTTAATAGGGACAGGACTGAACACTGAAGCTTTCTTT. The chain carries TRBV7-3 and TRBJ1-1, with 8 bases fitting TRBD1. This CDR3 comprises 16 residues. In germline, CDR1 is SGHTA, CDR2 FQGTGA. J gave up 0 bases and V 1 base, and 4 bases lay outside the gene matches.

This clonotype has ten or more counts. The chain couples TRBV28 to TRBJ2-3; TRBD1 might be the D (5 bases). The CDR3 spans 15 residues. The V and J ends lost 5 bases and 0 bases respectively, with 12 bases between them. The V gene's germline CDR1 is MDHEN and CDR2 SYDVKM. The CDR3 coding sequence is TGTGCCAGCAGTCCTGACAGCCCTAGCACAGATACGCAGTATTTT. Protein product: CASSPDSPSTDTQYF.

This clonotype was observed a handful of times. In nucleotides, the CDR3 is TGTGCCAGCAGTAGGGACAGGATTTCACCCCTCCACTTT. It is translated as CASSRDRISPLHF. The genes are TRBV6-2 or TRBV6-3 and TRBJ1-6, with 8 nucleotides matching TRBD1. V was pared by 5 bases and J by 9 bases, with 3 bases of the junction left unmatched. The CDR3 is made up of 13 amino acids. Germline V lookup: CDR1 MNHEY, CDR2 SVGEGT.

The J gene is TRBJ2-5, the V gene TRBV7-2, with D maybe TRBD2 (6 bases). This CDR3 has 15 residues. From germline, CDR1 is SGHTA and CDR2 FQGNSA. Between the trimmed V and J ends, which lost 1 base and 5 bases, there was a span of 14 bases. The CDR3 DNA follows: TGTGCCAGCAGCTTAGGGCCGGGAGTTTATGAGACCCAGTACTTC. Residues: CASSLGPGVYETQYF.

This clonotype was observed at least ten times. The CDR3 here is CASSRQGDGELFF. CDR3 sequence (DNA): TGTGCCAGCAGTAGACAGGGCGACGGGGAGCTGTTTTTT. The J gene is TRBJ2-2, the V gene TRBV2; TRBD1 matches at 7 bases. V lost 5 bases to trimming and J lost 7 bases; unmatched junction nucleotides: 4. The CDR3 consists of 13 residues. Germline assignment: CDR1 SNHLY and CDR2 FYNNEI.

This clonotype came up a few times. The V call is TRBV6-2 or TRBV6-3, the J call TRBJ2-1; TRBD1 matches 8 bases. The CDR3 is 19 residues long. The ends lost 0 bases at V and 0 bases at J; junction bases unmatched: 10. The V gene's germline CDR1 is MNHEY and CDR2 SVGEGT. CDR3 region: CASSYSAQGAVSSYNEQFF. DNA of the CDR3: TGTGCCAGCAGTTACTCGGCCCAGGGGGCGGTCAGCTCCTACAATGAGCAGTTCTTC.

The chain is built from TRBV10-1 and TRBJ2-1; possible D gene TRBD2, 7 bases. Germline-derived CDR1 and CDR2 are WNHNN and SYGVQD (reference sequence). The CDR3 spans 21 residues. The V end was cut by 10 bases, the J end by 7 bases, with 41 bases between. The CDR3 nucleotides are TGCGCCACCCCATGGGAGAAGGGACTACCAGGGACAAGGTCCAGTCGGAATGAGCAGTTCTTC. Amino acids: CATPWEKGLPGTRSSRNEQFF.

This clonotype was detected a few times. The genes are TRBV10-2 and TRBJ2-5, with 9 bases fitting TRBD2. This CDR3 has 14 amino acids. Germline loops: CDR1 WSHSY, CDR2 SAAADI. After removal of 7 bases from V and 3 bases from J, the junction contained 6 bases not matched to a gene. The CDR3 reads CASTSGGREETQYF. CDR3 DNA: TGCGCCAGCACATCGGGCGGGAGGGAAGAGACCCAGTACTTC.

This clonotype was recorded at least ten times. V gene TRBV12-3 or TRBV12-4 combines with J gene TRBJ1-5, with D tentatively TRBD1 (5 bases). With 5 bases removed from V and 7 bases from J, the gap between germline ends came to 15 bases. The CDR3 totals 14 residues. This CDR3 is CASSPSLGAQPQHF. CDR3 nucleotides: TGTGCCAGCAGTCCTTCCTTAGGGGCACAGCCCCAGCATTTT.

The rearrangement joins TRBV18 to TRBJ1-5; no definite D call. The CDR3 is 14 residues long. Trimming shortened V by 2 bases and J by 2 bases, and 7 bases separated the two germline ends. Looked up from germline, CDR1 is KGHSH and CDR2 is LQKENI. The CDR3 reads CASSPNPGNQPQHF. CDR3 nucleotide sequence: TGTGCCAGCTCACCAAACCCCGGCAATCAGCCCCAGCATTTT.

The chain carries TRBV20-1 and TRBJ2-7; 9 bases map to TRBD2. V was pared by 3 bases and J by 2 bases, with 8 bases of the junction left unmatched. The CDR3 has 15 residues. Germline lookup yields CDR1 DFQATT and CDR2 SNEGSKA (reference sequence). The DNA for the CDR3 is TGCAGTGCTAGGGGCCTAGCGGGGCCCCCCTACGAGCAGTACTTC. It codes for CSARGLAGPPYEQYF.

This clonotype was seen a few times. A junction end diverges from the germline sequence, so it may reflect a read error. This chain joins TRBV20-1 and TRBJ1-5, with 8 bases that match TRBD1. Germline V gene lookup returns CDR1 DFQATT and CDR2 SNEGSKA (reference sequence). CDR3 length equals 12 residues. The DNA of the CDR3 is TGCAGTGCTGGAGACAGGGGTCAGCCCCAGCATTTT. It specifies CSAGDRGQPQHF.

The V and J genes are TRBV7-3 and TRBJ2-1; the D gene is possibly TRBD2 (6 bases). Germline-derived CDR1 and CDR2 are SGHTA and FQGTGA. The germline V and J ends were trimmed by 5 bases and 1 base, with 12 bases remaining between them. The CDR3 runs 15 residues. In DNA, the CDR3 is TGTGCCAGCAGCACCGGGAGCGGGTCCTACAATGAGCAGTTCTTC. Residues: CASSTGSGSYNEQFF.

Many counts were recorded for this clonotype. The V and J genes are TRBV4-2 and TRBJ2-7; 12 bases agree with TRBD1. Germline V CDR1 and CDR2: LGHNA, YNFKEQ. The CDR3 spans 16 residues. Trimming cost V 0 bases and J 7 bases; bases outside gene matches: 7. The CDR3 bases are TGTGCCAGCAGCCAAGATCCGGGACAGGGGGCGCGAGAGCAGTACTTC. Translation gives CASSQDPGQGAREQYF.

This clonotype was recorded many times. CDR3 residues: CASSSTTSGSYEQYF. The CDR3 bases are TGTGCCAGCAGTTCGACGACTAGCGGGAGCTACGAGCAGTACTTC. The J gene is TRBJ2-7, the V gene TRBV12-3 or TRBV12-4, with 12 bases fitting TRBD2. With V trimmed by 4 bases and J by 3 bases, 4 bases remained unmatched. This CDR3 comprises 15 residues.